This TCR beta chain comes out of a study of cytomegalovirus exposure and HLA in healthy donors. This PCR relied on a set of 60 Vbeta primers and 13 Jbeta primers. Method: immunoSEQ multiplex PCR; TCRdb's copy keeps in-frame clones and lacks some. The sample shows 200,000 to 250,000 clones, about 74% of them seen only once. Study outcomes and limitations: TRBV6-2, TRBV6-3 and some other V segments were excluded as indistinguishable. As a later analysis revealed, most CMV-associated TCR beta chains appeared HLA-restricted. Sequences of the TCR beta chain were said to predict the HLA-A and HLA-B alleles of most subjects accurately.

Germline CDR1 reads SGHNT; CDR2 reads YYREEE (reference sequence). The V end lost 0 bases, the J end lost 2 bases, and 6 bases lay between the germline ends. CDR3 length equals 14 residues. On this clone: Its target is not known.

The receptor comes from a woman aged 30 to 39 in good health and CMV-seronegative. Sequenced input: PBMCs. The chain carries TRBV5-4 and TRBJ2-4, with D possibly TRBD2 on 5 matching bases. This chain's CDR3 is CASSLASTKNIQYF. In DNA, the CDR3 is TGTGCCAGCAGCTTGGCTAGCACCAAAAACATTCAGTACTTC.